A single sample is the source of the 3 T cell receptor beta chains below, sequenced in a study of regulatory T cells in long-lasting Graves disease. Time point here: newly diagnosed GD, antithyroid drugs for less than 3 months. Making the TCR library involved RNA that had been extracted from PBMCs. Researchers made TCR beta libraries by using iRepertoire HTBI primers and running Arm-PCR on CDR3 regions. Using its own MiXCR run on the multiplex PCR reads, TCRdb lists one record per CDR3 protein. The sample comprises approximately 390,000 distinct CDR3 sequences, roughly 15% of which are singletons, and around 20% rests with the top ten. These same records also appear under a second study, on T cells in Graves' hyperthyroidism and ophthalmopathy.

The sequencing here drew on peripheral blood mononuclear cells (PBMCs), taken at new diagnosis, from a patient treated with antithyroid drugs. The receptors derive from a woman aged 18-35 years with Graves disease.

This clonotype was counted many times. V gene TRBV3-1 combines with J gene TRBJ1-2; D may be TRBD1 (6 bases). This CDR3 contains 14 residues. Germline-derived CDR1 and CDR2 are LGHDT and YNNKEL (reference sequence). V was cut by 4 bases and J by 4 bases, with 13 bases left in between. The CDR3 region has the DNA TGTGCCAGCAGCCGGGGGGGGGCCCCCTATGGCTACACCTTC. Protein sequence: CASSRGGAPYGYTF.

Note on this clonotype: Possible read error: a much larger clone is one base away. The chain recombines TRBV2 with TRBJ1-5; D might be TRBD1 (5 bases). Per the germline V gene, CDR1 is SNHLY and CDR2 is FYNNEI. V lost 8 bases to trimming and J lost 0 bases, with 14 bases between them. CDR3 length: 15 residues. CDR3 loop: CASGSQGLSNQPQHF. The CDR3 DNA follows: TGTGCCAGCGGGTCGCAGGGTCTTAGCAATCAGCCCCAGCATTTT.

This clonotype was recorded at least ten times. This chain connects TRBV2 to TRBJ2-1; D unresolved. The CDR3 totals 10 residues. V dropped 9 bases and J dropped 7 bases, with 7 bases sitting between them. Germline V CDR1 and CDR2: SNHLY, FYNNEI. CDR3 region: CASELNEQFF. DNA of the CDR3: TGTGCCAGTGAGTTAAATGAGCAGTTCTTC. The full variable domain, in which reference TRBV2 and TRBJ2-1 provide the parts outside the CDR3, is EPEVTQTPSHQVTQMGQEVILRCVPISNHLYFYWYRQILGQKVEFLVSFYNNEISEKSEIFDDQFSVERPDGSNFTLKIRSTKLEDSAMYFCASELNEQFFGPGTRLTVL.